This paragraph reports one TCR beta chain. Its antigen is unknown. The V gene end was trimmed by 8 bases and the J gene end by 5 bases; junction bases not matched to a gene: 8. Germline assignment: CDR1 ENHRY and CDR2 SYGVKD. The length of the CDR3 is 14 residues. TCRdb's copy holds only in-frame clones and misses some; the assay was immunoSEQ multiplex PCR. In the table there are some 97,000 clones, over 75% of which are singletons. The sample belongs to a study of T cell responses to AZD1222 COVID-19 vaccine. General study points: The span of vaccine-associated CD4 TCRs extended across spike, with dominance at 160-218 and 743-854. The study identified only a handful of AZD1222 recipients as seropositive at baseline.

This chain uses TRBV10-3 with TRBJ2-3; 9 bases fit TRBD2. This TCR came from an adult in good health. The sequences come from peripheral blood, collected on day 0 of MenACWY control vaccination. The CDR3 coding sequence is TGTGCCATCGGACTAGCGACCTACGGAGATACGCAGTATTTT. Its protein is CAIGLATYGDTQYF.